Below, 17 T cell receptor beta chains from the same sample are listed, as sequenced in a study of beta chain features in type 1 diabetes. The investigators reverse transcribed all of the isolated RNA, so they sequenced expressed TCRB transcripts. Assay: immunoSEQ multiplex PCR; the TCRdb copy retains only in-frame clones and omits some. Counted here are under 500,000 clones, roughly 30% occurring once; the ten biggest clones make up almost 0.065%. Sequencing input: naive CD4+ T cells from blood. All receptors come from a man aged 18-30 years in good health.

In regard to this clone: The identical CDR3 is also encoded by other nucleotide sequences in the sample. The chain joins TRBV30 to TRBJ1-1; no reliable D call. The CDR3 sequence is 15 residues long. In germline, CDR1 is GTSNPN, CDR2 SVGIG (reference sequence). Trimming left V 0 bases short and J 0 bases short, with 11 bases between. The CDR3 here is CAWSVSVTLNTEAFF. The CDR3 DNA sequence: TGTGCCTGGAGTGTCTCGGTTACCCTGAACACTGAAGCTTTCTTT.

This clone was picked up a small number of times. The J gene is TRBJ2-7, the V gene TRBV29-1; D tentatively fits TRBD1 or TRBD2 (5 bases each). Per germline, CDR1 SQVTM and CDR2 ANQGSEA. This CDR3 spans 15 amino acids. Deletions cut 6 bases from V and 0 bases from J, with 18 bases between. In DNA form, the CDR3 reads TGCAGCGTAGCCGGGACGGCCGTTAGCTCCTACGAGCAGTACTTC. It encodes CSVAGTAVSSYEQYF.

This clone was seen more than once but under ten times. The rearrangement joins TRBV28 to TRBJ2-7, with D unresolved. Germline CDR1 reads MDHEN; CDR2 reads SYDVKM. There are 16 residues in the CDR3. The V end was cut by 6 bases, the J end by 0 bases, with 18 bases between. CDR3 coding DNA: TGTGCCAGCAGCCTCACCATATCCCGAAACTCCTACGAGCAGTACTTC. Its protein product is CASSLTISRNSYEQYF.

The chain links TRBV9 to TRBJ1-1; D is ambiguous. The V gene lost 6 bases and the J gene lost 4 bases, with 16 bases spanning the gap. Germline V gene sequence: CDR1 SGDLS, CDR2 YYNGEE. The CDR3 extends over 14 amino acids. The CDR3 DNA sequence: TGTGCCAGCAATCGCGCGGGGTGGAGCACTGAAGCTTTCTTT. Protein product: CASNRAGWSTEAFF.

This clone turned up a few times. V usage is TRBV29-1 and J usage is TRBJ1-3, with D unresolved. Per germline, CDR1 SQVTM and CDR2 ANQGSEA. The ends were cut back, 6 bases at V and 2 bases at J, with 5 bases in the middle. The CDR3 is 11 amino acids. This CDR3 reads CSVSPGNTIYF. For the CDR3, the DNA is TGCAGCGTCTCCCCTGGAAACACCATATATTTT.

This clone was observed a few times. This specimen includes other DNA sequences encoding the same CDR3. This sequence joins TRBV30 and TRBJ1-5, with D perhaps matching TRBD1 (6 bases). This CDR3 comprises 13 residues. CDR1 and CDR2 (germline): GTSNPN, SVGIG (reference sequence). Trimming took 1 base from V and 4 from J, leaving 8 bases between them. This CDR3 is CAWSDRENQPQHF. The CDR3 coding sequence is TGTGCCTGGAGTGACAGGGAAAATCAGCCCCAGCATTTT.

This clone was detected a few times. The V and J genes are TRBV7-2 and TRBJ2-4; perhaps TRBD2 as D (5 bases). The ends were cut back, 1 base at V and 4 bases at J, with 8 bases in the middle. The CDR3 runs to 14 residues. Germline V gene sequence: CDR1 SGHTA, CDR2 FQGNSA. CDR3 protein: CASSLGGIKNIQYF. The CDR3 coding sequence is TGTGCCAGCAGCTTAGGAGGGATTAAAAACATTCAGTACTTC. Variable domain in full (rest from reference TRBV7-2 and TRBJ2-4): GAGVSQSPSNKVTEKGKDVELRCDPISGHTALYWYRQSLGQGLEFLIYFQGNSAPDKSGLPSDRFSAERTGGSVSTLTIQRTQQEDSAVYLCASSLGGIKNIQYFGAGTRLSVL.

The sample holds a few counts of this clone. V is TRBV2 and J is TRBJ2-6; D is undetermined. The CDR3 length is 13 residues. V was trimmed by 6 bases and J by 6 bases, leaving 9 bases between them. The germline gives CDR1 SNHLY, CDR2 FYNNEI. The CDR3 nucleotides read TGTGCCAGCAGCGGTCCTCTGGCCAACGTCCTGACTTTC. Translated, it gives CASSGPLANVLTF.

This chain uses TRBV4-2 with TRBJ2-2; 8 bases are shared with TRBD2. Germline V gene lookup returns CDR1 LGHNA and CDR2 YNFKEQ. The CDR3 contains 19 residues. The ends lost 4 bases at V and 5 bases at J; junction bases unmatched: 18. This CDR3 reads CASSPRAGEWRGETGELFF. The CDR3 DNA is TGTGCCAGCAGCCCCCGAGCGGGAGAATGGCGCGGAGAGACCGGGGAGCTGTTTTTT.

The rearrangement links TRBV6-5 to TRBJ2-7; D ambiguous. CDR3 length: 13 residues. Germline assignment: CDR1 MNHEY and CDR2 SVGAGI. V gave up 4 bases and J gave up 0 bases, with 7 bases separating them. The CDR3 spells CASSSGPSYEQYF. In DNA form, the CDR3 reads TGTGCCAGCAGTTCCGGGCCCTCCTACGAGCAGTACTTC.

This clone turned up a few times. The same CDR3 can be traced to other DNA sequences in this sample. CDR3 bases: TGTGCCTGGAGTGTACAGGGGGCTGGTGAAAAACTGTTTTTT. Translation: CAWSVQGAGEKLFF. The V and J genes are TRBV30 and TRBJ1-4; 9 nucleotides match TRBD1. The CDR3 is 14 amino acids. Germline lookup yields CDR1 GTSNPN and CDR2 SVGIG (reference sequence). J gave up 7 bases and V 0 bases, and 3 bases lay outside the gene matches. The full variable domain, completed using reference TRBV30 and TRBJ1-4, is SQTIHQWPATLVQPVGSPLSLECTVEGTSNPNLYWYRQAAGRGLQLLFYSVGIGQISSEVPQNLSASRPQDRQFILSSKKLLLSDSGFYLCAWSVQGAGEKLFFGSGTQLSVL.

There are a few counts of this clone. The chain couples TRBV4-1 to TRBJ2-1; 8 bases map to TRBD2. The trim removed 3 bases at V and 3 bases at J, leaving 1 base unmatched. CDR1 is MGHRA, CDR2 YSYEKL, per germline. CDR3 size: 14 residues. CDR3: CASSHGTSYNEQFF. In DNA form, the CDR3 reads TGCGCCAGCAGCCATGGGACTAGCTACAATGAGCAGTTCTTC.

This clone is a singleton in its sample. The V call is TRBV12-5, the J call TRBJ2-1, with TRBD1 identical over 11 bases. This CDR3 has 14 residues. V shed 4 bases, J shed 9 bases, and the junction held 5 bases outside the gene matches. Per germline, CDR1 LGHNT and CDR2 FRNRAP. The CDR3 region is CASGSGQGDGEQFF. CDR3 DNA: TGTGCTAGTGGTTCGGGACAGGGGGACGGTGAGCAGTTCTTC.

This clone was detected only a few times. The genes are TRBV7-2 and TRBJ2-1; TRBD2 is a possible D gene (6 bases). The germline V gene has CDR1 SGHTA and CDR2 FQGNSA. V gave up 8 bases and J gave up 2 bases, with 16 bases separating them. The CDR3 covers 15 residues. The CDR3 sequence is CASRGGRDAYNEQFF. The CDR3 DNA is TGTGCCAGCCGAGGAGGGCGGGACGCCTACAATGAGCAGTTCTTC.

The DNA for the CDR3 is TGCGCCAGCAGCTTGGTGCCAGCGGGAGGGAATGAGCAGTTCTTC. Amino acids: CASSLVPAGGNEQFF. The chain links TRBV5-1 to TRBJ2-1, with 10 nucleotides matching TRBD2. The CDR3 loop spans 15 amino acids. Per the germline V gene, CDR1 is SGHRS and CDR2 is YFSETQ. V lost 0 bases and J lost 7; bases outside the gene matches: 4. The variable domain in full, completed from reference TRBV5-1 and TRBJ2-1, reads KAGVTQTPRYLIKTRGQQVTLSCSPISGHRSVSWYQQTPGQGLQFLFEYFSETQRNKGNFPGRFSGRQFSNSRSEMNVSTLELGDSALYLCASSLVPAGGNEQFFGPGTRLTVL.

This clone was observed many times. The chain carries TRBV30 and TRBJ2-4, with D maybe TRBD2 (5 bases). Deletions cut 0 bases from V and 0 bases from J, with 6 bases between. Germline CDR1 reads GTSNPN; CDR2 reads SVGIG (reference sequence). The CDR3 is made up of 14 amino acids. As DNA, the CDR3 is TGTGCCTGGAGTGTCGGGGTAGCCAAAAACATTCAGTACTTC. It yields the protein CAWSVGVAKNIQYF.

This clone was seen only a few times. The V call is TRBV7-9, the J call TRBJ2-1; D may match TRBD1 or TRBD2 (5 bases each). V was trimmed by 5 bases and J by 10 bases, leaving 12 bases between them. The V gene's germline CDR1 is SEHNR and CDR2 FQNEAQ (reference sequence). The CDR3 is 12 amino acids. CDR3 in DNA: TGTGCCAGCAGCAGGGACGGTGCAGAGCAGTTCTTC. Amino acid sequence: CASSRDGAEQFF.